Listed below are T cell receptor beta chains from one sample, sequenced in a study of cytomegalovirus exposure and HLA in healthy donors. TCRdb's copy holds only in-frame clones and misses some; the assay was immunoSEQ multiplex PCR. This repertoire shows roughly 130,000 clones, 81% found once; its top ten account for 5.9%. Sequenced material: PBMCs. These receptors originate from a woman aged 40 to 50 in good health and CMV-seropositive. Each CDR3 is given with its conserved first and last residue. D genes are given only for firm matches. The size of a clone is reported for some rows only, either as once, few or many, or as a class for expanded clones.

>TRBV28|NA|few|TRBJ1-1
CASSLTRVNTEAFF
TGTGCCAGCAGTTTGACCAGGGTGAACACTGAAGCTTTCTTT
>TRBV5-1|NA|NA|TRBJ2-3
CASRDSSTDTQYF
TGCGCCAGCAGGGACTCTAGCACAGATACGCAGTATTTT
>TRBV28|TRBD1|once|TRBJ2-5
CASSGTGQETQYF
TGTGCCAGCAGCGGGACAGGTCAAGAGACCCAGTACTTC
>TRBV19|NA|NA|TRBJ2-7
CASSMSSEQYF
TGTGCCAGTAGTATGAGTTCCGAGCAGTACTTC
>TRBV28|TRBD2|NA|TRBJ2-7
CASSYSPGSGDYEQYF
TGTGCCAGCAGTTACTCCCCCGGTAGCGGGGATTACGAGCAGTACTTC
>TRBV6-4|NA|NA|TRBJ2-1
CASSSLVGGHNEQFF
TGTGCCAGCAGTTCCTTAGTCGGGGGGCACAATGAGCAGTTCTTC
>TRBV6-1|NA|NA|TRBJ1-6
CASSELREGLNSPLHF
TGTGCCAGCAGTGAACTGAGGGAGGGCCTCAATTCACCCCTCCACTTT
>TRBV4-1|NA|NA|TRBJ2-1
CASSQGLGYEINEQFF
TGCGCCAGCAGCCAAGGGCTGGGCTACGAGATCAATGAGCAGTTCTTC
>TRBV5-1|NA|NA|TRBJ1-1
CASSLGLNTPTSREAFF
TGCGCCAGCAGCTTGGGGCTGAATACACCTACGAGCAGGGAAGCTTTCTTT
>TRBV7-9|TRBD1|NA|TRBJ1-2
CASSSFGLGPTGDYGYTF
TGTGCCAGCAGCTCCTTCGGTCTTGGCCCAACAGGGGACTATGGCTACACCTTC
>TRBV4-1|NA|NA|TRBJ2-3
CASSQNPGESTDTQYF
TGCGCCAGCAGCCAAAATCCGGGGGAAAGTACAGATACGCAGTATTTT
>TRBV7-9|NA|NA|TRBJ1-2
CASSLETGPISGYTF
TGTGCCAGCAGCTTAGAGACAGGCCCAATTAGTGGCTACACCTTC
>TRBV9|TRBD1|NA|TRBJ2-7
CASSVEQGAGEQYF
TGTGCCAGCAGCGTAGAACAGGGGGCAGGGGAGCAGTACTTC
>TRBV10-1|TRBD1|few|TRBJ1-1
CASRPTGGLNTEAFF
TGCGCCAGCAGACCCACAGGGGGTTTGAACACTGAAGCTTTCTTT
>TRBV27|TRBD1|few|TRBJ1-2
CASSMGTGRMDGYTF
TGTGCCAGCAGCATGGGGACAGGGAGGATGGATGGCTACACCTTC
>TRBV6-5|NA|NA|TRBJ2-5
CASSYWGGQGTQYF
TGTGCCAGCAGTTATTGGGGGGGGCAGGGGACCCAGTACTTC
>TRBV7-2|TRBD2|NA|TRBJ2-7
CASSQIAGVGEQYF
TGTGCCAGCAGCCAAATAGCGGGAGTAGGGGAGCAGTACTTC
>TRBV30|NA|once|TRBJ2-1
CAWISRESYNEQFF
TGTGCCTGGATTTCGCGGGAATCCTACAATGAGCAGTTCTTC
>TRBV10-1|TRBD1|NA|TRBJ2-7
CASSGSDRGDEQYF
TGCGCCAGCAGTGGGTCGGACAGGGGGGACGAGCAGTACTTC
>TRBV27|TRBD1|NA|TRBJ2-7
CASRKGTGLYEQYF
TGTGCCAGCAGGAAAGGGACAGGTCTCTACGAGCAGTACTTC
>TRBV7-2|NA|NA|TRBJ1-1
CASSLPGGMNTEAFF
TGTGCCAGCAGCCTACCGGGGGGGATGAACACTGAAGCTTTCTTT
>TRBV30|TRBD2|NA|TRBJ2-3
CAWSIASGSTDTQYF
TGTGCCTGGAGTATCGCTAGCGGGAGTACAGATACGCAGTATTTT
>TRBV7-9|NA|few|TRBJ2-3
CSSSPGLRTNQLGGTQYF
TGTTCCAGCAGCCCAGGTCTACGGACTAACCAACTTGGAGGTACGCAGTATTTT
>TRBV11-3|NA|NA|TRBJ1-1
CASTEYRADTEAFF
TGTGCCAGCACAGAGTACAGGGCGGACACTGAAGCTTTCTTT
>TRBV5-1|NA|NA|TRBJ2-2
CASSGTSLNTGELFF
TGCGCCAGCAGCGGTACTAGCCTAAACACCGGGGAGCTGTTTTTT
>TRBV19|TRBD2|NA|TRBJ2-1
CASSIDRASGRSEQFF
TGTGCCAGTAGTATAGATCGCGCTAGCGGGAGGAGCGAGCAGTTCTTC
>TRBV28|TRBD1|NA|TRBJ1-5
CASSSQQGGNQPQHF
TGTGCCAGCAGTTCACAACAGGGGGGAAATCAGCCCCAGCATTTT
>TRBV9|TRBD1|NA|TRBJ2-7
CASSAGGTGAYEQYF
TGTGCCAGCAGCGCCGGGGGGACAGGGGCCTACGAGCAGTACTTC
>TRBV2|NA|NA|TRBJ1-2
CASSEFGRAPNYGYTF
TGTGCCAGCAGTGAATTCGGCAGGGCTCCCAACTATGGCTACACCTTC
>TRBV28|NA|NA|TRBJ2-3
CASSLEQSLQYF
TGTGCCAGCAGTTTGGAACAGAGCCTTCAGTATTTT